These T cell receptor beta chains were read from a single sample in a study of T cells during gluten challenge in celiac disease. TCRdb reprocessed the 5' RACE reads with MiXCR, giving one entry per CDR3 protein. The sample records almost 200 distinct CDR3 sequences, over 7.5% being singletons. The source was gluten-specific CD4+ T cells sorted from blood using tetramers, collected at baseline or on day 6, 14 or 28 of gluten challenge (not recorded which). These receptors came from a male donor with celiac disease. Both conserved end residues are part of each CDR3. A D gene is named only where the DNA matches it firmly. Clone sizes are given selectively: once, few, many, or a class where the clone is expanded.

TRBV18	TRBD2	large	TRBJ2-2	CASSPQRATSGIFETGELFF	TGTGCCAGCTCACCCCAGAGGGCCACTAGCGGGATTTTCGAAACCGGGGAGCTGTTTTTT
TRBV7-2	TRBD2	-	TRBJ2-5	CASSLRAGDGTQYF	TGTGCCAGCAGCTTACGGGCGGGAGATGGGACCCAGTACTTC
TRBV5-5	-	hyperexpanded	TRBJ1-4	CASSPASTQGEKLFF	TGTGCCAGCAGTCCCGCATCCACACAGGGAGAAAAACTGTTTTTT
TRBV19	-	medium-sized	TRBJ2-3	CASSIGMGTDTQYF	TGTGCCAGTAGTATCGGTATGGGGACAGATACGCAGTATTTT
TRBV4-3	-	medium-sized	TRBJ1-3	CASSPRIDPGNTIYF	TGCGCCAGCAGCCCCCGGATCGACCCTGGAAACACCATATATTTT
TRBV7-6	TRBD2	large	TRBJ2-3	CASSLLHWGAGGLTDTQYF	TGTGCCAGCAGCTTACTCCATTGGGGGGCGGGGGGCCTTACAGATACGCAGTATTTT
TRBV20-1	-	few	TRBJ1-2	CSAGPGGHYGYTF	TGCAGTGCCGGGCCGGGGGGCCATTATGGCTACACCTTC
TRBV5-1	-	large	TRBJ2-1	CASSSNWGNEQFF	TGCGCCAGCAGCTCGAACTGGGGGAATGAGCAGTTCTTC
TRBV19	TRBD2	many	TRBJ2-5	CASSIGTRGETQYF	TGTGCCAGTAGTATAGGGACTAGAGGCGAGACCCAGTACTTC
TRBV2	-	few	TRBJ1-1	CASSWAILRTEAFF	TGTGCCAGCAGCTGGGCGATCCTACGGACTGAAGCTTTCTTT
TRBV15	TRBD2	large	TRBJ2-5	CATSRGGGDRQETQYF	TGTGCCACCAGCAGAGGGGGAGGGGATCGCCAAGAGACCCAGTACTTC
TRBV5-1	-	large	TRBJ2-7	CASSYAPAGSEQYF	TGCGCCAGCAGCTACGCCCCAGCCGGTAGCGAGCAGTACTTC
TRBV5-1	-	large	TRBJ2-3	CASSLIPTDTQYF	TGCGCCAGCAGCTTGATACCCACAGATACGCAGTATTTT
TRBV29-1	-	medium-sized	TRBJ1-6	CSVAAAAYNSPLHF	TGCAGCGTTGCCGCGGCAGCCTATAATTCACCCCTCCACTTT
TRBV25-1	TRBD1	large	TRBJ1-2	CASSDNRGLSGYTF	TGTGCCAGCAGTGACAACAGGGGATTAAGTGGCTACACCTTC
TRBV5-1	-	medium-sized	TRBJ1-1	CASTPGWGTEAFF	TGCGCCAGCACCCCCGGATGGGGCACTGAAGCTTTCTTT
TRBV5-6	-	medium-sized	TRBJ2-5	CASSLVSGTQYF	TGTGCCAGCAGCTTGGTCTCGGGGACCCAGTACTTC
TRBV7-3	-	medium-sized	TRBJ2-2	CASSLGGGGTGELFF	TGTGCCAGCAGCTTAGGAGGGGGCGGCACCGGGGAGCTGTTTTTT
TRBV5-1	-	medium-sized	TRBJ1-1	CASSLRPGDTEAFF	TGCGCCAGCAGCTTGCGGCCTGGAGACACTGAAGCTTTCTTT
TRBV19	TRBD1	medium-sized	TRBJ2-7	CASSQMGQSYEQYF	TGTGCCAGTAGCCAGATGGGACAGTCCTACGAGCAGTACTTC
TRBV4-2	TRBD1	many	TRBJ1-1	CASSQRDRGSRAFF	TGTGCCAGCAGCCAACGGGACAGGGGGAGTAGGGCTTTCTTT
TRBV20-1	-	medium-sized	TRBJ1-2	CSAQLLGVVEGYTF	TGCAGTGCCCAGCTTCTCGGAGTCGTTGAGGGCTACACCTTC
TRBV20-1	-	large	TRBJ1-6	CSASMGFDSPLHF	TGCAGTGCTAGTATGGGTTTTGATTCACCCCTCCACTTT
TRBV29-1	-	large	TRBJ2-7	CSVATVPGREQYF	TGCAGCGTTGCCACCGTTCCCGGGCGCGAGCAGTACTTC
TRBV5-1	-	large	TRBJ2-5	CASSFSETQYF	TGCGCCAGCAGCTTTTCAGAGACCCAGTACTTC
TRBV11-2	-	medium-sized	TRBJ2-3	CASSLAGFTRADTQYF	TGTGCCAGCAGCTTAGCGGGGTTCACTAGAGCAGATACGCAGTATTTT
TRBV11-2	TRBD1	hyperexpanded	TRBJ2-3	CASTRWGTGGADTQYF	TGTGCCAGCACCCGATGGGGGACAGGGGGCGCGGATACGCAGTATTTT
TRBV7-3	-	many	TRBJ1-6	CASSLDPWGSPLHF	TGTGCCAGCAGCTTAGACCCCTGGGGTTCACCCCTCCACTTT
TRBV9	TRBD2	large	TRBJ2-3	CASSFSPGLATVLTDTQYF	TGTGCCAGCAGCTTCTCCCCGGGACTAGCAACGGTCTTGACAGATACGCAGTATTTT
TRBV20-1	TRBD1	medium-sized	TRBJ1-4	CSANRGSEKLFF	TGCAGTGCCAACAGGGGATCCGAAAAACTGTTTTTT
TRBV2	TRBD1	-	TRBJ1-2	CAGSDRAGYGYTF	TGTGCCGGCTCGGACAGGGCTGGCTATGGCTACACCTTC
TRBV2	-	medium-sized	TRBJ1-5	CASREGVWRGNQPQHF	TGTGCCAGCAGGGAGGGAGTCTGGCGGGGCAATCAGCCCCAGCATTTT
TRBV7-8	TRBD1	many	TRBJ1-2	CASSLVGYRGLGYTF	TGTGCCAGCAGCTTAGTCGGATACAGGGGCCTGGGCTACACCTTC
TRBV19	-	medium-sized	TRBJ2-3	CASMPGRGTDTQYF	TGTGCCAGTATGCCAGGGAGAGGGACAGATACGCAGTATTTT
TRBV6-2/TRBV6-3	-	large	TRBJ2-7	CASSRTYTGYEQYF	TGTGCCAGCAGTCGGACCTACACGGGCTACGAGCAGTACTTC
TRBV7-3	-	few	TRBJ2-3	CASIRATDTQYF	TGTGCCAGCATACGGGCCACAGATACGCAGTATTTT
TRBV7-3	-	many	TRBJ1-6	CASSLNWDSPLHF	TGTGCCAGCAGCTTAAATTGGGATTCACCCCTCCACTTT
TRBV5-1	-	large	TRBJ1-2	CASSLGSFSYGYTF	TGCGCCAGCAGCTTGGGCAGCTTCAGCTATGGCTACACCTTC
TRBV9	TRBD2	large	TRBJ2-6	CASSWEGLSGANVLTF	TGTGCCAGCAGCTGGGAGGGGCTTTCTGGGGCCAACGTCCTGACTTTC
TRBV20-1	TRBD1	medium-sized	TRBJ1-2	CSASIQGAFGYTF	TGCAGTGCTAGCATACAGGGGGCGTTTGGCTACACCTTC
TRBV4-2	-	medium-sized	TRBJ1-6	CASTLSGSSYNSPLHF	TGTGCCAGCACCCTGTCTGGGAGCTCCTATAATTCACCCCTCCACTTT
TRBV5-5	-	-	TRBJ2-3	CASLWQQPDTQYF	TGTGCCAGCTTGTGGCAGCAGCCAGATACGCAGTATTTT
TRBV7-2	-	many	TRBJ1-6	CASSPFGVDSPLHF	TGTGCCAGCAGCCCCTTCGGGGTTGATTCACCCCTCCACTTT
TRBV4-3	TRBD2	-	TRBJ2-3	CASSQAGTSGHTQYF	TGCGCCAGCAGCCAAGCGGGAACTAGCGGACATACGCAGTATTTT
TRBV19	-	-	TRBJ1-5	CASSQTGVGYQPQHF	TGTGCCAGTAGTCAAACGGGGGTAGGGTATCAGCCCCAGCATTTT
TRBV24-1	-	medium-sized	TRBJ2-7	CATSDPRGRSPGDDEQYF	TGTGCCACCAGTGACCCCCGGGGCAGGTCCCCGGGAGATGACGAGCAGTACTTC
TRBV19	TRBD2	medium-sized	TRBJ2-1	CASSIDGWGGSYNEQFF	TGTGCCAGTAGTATAGATGGGTGGGGGGGCTCCTACAATGAGCAGTTCTTC
TRBV20-1	TRBD2	hyperexpanded	TRBJ2-3	CSAQSGGSTDTQYF	TGCAGTGCTCAAAGCGGGGGGAGCACAGATACGCAGTATTTT
TRBV19	TRBD1	large	TRBJ1-1	CASSATGGQMNTEAFF	TGTGCCAGTAGTGCCACAGGGGGCCAGATGAACACTGAAGCTTTCTTT
TRBV7-6	TRBD1	hyperexpanded	TRBJ2-1	CASSWGTGDNEQFF	TGTGCCAGCAGCTGGGGGACAGGGGATAATGAGCAGTTCTTC
TRBV5-1	-	large	TRBJ2-7	CASRPGEVYEQYF	TGCGCCAGCAGGCCAGGGGAGGTCTACGAGCAGTACTTC